The T cell receptor beta chain described here comes from a study of cytomegalovirus exposure and HLA in healthy donors. Study-level background: Within an early data release were around 87 million unique TCRs drawn from HLA-typed donors.

In regard to this clone: Its antigen remains unidentified.

Primers: 60 Vbeta forward and 13 Jbeta reverse. Measured with immunoSEQ multiplex PCR; TCRdb has only the in-frame clones, and not every one. The sample holds about 110,000 clones, about four fifths seen once. Study results and limitations: TCR beta chains associated with HLA were, in a later analysis, more clonally expanded than equally common others.

The sequence derives from a woman in her 50s in good health and CMV-seropositive. Material: PBMCs.

This CDR3 is CASSQDPRNTEAFF. Written as DNA, the CDR3 is TGCGCCAGCAGCCAAGATCCTAGGAACACTGAAGCTTTCTTT. The chain couples TRBV4-3 to TRBJ1-1; D not resolved. The CDR3 is made up of 14 amino acids. Germline CDR1 reads LGHNA; CDR2 reads YSLEER. V dropped 0 bases and J dropped 1 base, with 6 bases sitting between them.